The present T cell receptor beta chain was sequenced within a study of blood T cell repertoires in COVID-19. Overall study context: Whether acute or convalescent, the COVID-19 samples came from the United States, Italy and Spain. The cDNA or gDNA used as material had been derived from T cells, B-cell-depleted T cells, or PBMCs.

TCRdb keeps only in-frame clones here, not all; method: immunoSEQ multiplex PCR. Here the sample spans about 380,000 clones, around 89% being singletons. In germline, CDR1 is SGHTA, CDR2 FQGNSA. V trimming: 4 bases; J trimming: 0 bases; junction bases outside the gene matches: 9. The CDR3 has 17 residues. Sample: peripheral blood. The chain is built from TRBV7-2 and TRBJ2-1; TRBD2 aligns across 7 bases. This clonotype was obtained from a man aged 35-49 years with acute or convalescent COVID-19. The CDR3 nucleotides read TGTGCCAGCAGCTCGTTTAGCGGGTTCCGCTCCTACAATGAGCAGTTCTTC. Translating gives CASSSFSGFRSYNEQFF.